This T cell receptor beta chain was recorded in a study of T cell responses to AZD1222 COVID-19 vaccine. Second-dose intervals of approximately 4 or approximately 12 weeks were pooled. This clone was seen once. No antigen is known for it. Trimming removed 1 base at V and 1 base at J, with 11 bases between. The germline CDR1 and CDR2 sequences are SGDLS and YYNGEE. The length of the CDR3 is 15 residues. Study-wide results and limits: Most donors were white British and more were female, and clonal diversity was possibly underestimated. Seropositive AZD1222 recipients at baseline numbered only five to seven. After two AZD1222 doses, spike-specific TCR breadth and depth rose versus day 0.

Method: immunoSEQ multiplex PCR; TCRdb's copy keeps in-frame clones and lacks some. Of about 67,000 clones listed, about four fifths are singletons. V gene TRBV9 combines with J gene TRBJ1-1; the D gene is possibly TRBD1 (5 bases). The clonotype comes from an adult who received the AZD1222 COVID-19 vaccine. This specimen consisted of peripheral blood, obtained 28 days after the second AZD1222 dose. CDR3: CASSVPQGGNTEAFF. In DNA, the CDR3 is TGTGCCAGCAGCGTACCCCAGGGCGGGAACACTGAAGCTTTCTTT. The full variable domain, completed using reference TRBV9 and TRBJ1-1, is DSGVTQTPKHLITATGQRVTLRCSPRSGDLSVYWYQQSLDQGLQFLIQYYNGEERAKGNILERFSAQQFPDLHSELNLSSLELGDSALYFCASSVPQGGNTEAFFGQGTRLTVV.